This TCR beta chain was documented in a study of shared clonotypes between healthy human individuals. Study at large: Plates per donor: three CD4 naive, three CD4 memory, two CD8 naive, one CD8 memory.

The CDR3 covers 17 residues. CDR1 and CDR2 from the germline V gene are SGHDT and YYEEEE. V lost 0 bases to trimming and J lost 1 base, with 13 bases between them. Sequenced by immunoSEQ multiplex PCR; TCRdb stores in-frame clones only, minus some. The table records around 2,000,000 clones, about 93% of them present only once. The naive CD8 subset, CD45RO-negative cells positively selected for CCR7, excluded terminally differentiated effector memory CD45RA+ cells. The sequence was obtained from a man between 18 and 29 years old in good health. Some clones in this sample may be carry-over from other donors' samples. Input material: naive CD8+ T cells from PBMCs. The rearrangement joins TRBV5-6 to TRBJ2-2; D gene ambiguous. CDR3 sequence reads: CASSLEGVPLNTGELFF. The DNA of the CDR3 is TGTGCCAGCAGCTTGGAGGGCGTTCCTTTGAACACCGGGGAGCTGTTTTTT.